The 6 T cell receptor beta chains below were found in one sample sequenced in a study of glioma-infiltrating T cells after dendritic cell vaccination. Measured with immunoSEQ multiplex PCR; TCRdb has only the in-frame clones, and not every one. In the table there are about 90,000 clones, roughly 80% of which are singletons. Time point of the sample: after dendritic cell vaccination, including at tumor progression/relapse. This specimen consisted of blood, obtained after dendritic cell vaccination. The source of these receptors is a human donor with glioblastoma.

The gene calls are TRBV7-2 and TRBJ1-1; 7 positions agree with TRBD1. Per germline, CDR1 SGHTA and CDR2 FQGNSA. Germline trimming cut 1 base from V and 11 bases from J; bases unmatched to any gene: 13. This CDR3 has 15 amino acids. The CDR3 nucleotides are TGTGCCAGCAGCTTAGGTACGAGGGGGCGGGGTGGCGCTTTCTTT. Protein sequence: CASSLGTRGRGGAFF. The full variable domain, in which reference TRBV7-2 and TRBJ1-1 provide the parts outside the CDR3, is GAGVSQSPSNKVTEKGKDVELRCDPISGHTALYWYRQSLGQGLEFLIYFQGNSAPDKSGLPSDRFSAERTGGSVSTLTIQRTQQEDSAVYLCASSLGTRGRGGAFFGQGTRLTVV.

The chain uses TRBV2 and TRBJ2-2, with TRBD1 matching over 7 bases. CDR3 length: 16 amino acids. Germline CDR1 SNHLY, CDR2 FYNNEI. Trimming at V came to 5 bases and at J to 0 bases, leaving 6 bases not matched to a gene. CDR3 DNA: TGTGCCAGCAGTCGGACAGGACCCACGAACACCGGGGAGCTGTTTTTT. Residues: CASSRTGPTNTGELFF.

This sequence joins TRBV7-9 and TRBJ1-2; possible D gene TRBD1, 6 bases. Trimming took off 2 bases at V and 4 bases at J, with 14 bases between the two ends. Per germline, CDR1 SEHNR and CDR2 FQNEAQ (reference sequence). CDR3 size: 15 residues. The CDR3 nucleotides are TGTGCCAGCAGCTTAATGGAGACAGGACTCTATGGCTACACCTTC. Translating gives CASSLMETGLYGYTF.

CDR3 region: CASSLRPESTDTQYF. The CDR3 DNA reads TGTGCCAGCAGCTTAAGACCGGAGAGCACAGATACGCAGTATTTT. The V call is TRBV7-3, the J call TRBJ2-3; no firm D call. This CDR3 is 15 amino acids long. Germline lookup yields CDR1 SGHTA and CDR2 FQGTGA. Trimming pared 1 base from V and 0 bases from J, leaving 8 bases between.

The chain recombines TRBV6-1 with TRBJ1-5; 7 positions match TRBD1. V lost 4 bases to trimming and J lost 0 bases; unmatched junction nucleotides: 9. The V gene's germline CDR1 is MNHNS and CDR2 SASEGT. CDR3 length equals 17 residues. CDR3 bases: TGTGCCAGCAGTGTGGAGGACAGGACCTATAGCAATCAGCCCCAGCATTTT. Its protein is CASSVEDRTYSNQPQHF.

The genes are TRBV5-1 and TRBJ2-7; tentatively, D is TRBD1 (6 bases). The CDR3 is 16 residues long. V was cut by 4 bases and J by 0 bases, with 17 bases left in between. From germline, CDR1 is SGHRS and CDR2 YFSETQ. The CDR3 spells CASSLTPGASSYEQYF. CDR3 nucleotides: TGCGCCAGCAGCCTTACTCCAGGGGCTTCCTCCTACGAGCAGTACTTC.